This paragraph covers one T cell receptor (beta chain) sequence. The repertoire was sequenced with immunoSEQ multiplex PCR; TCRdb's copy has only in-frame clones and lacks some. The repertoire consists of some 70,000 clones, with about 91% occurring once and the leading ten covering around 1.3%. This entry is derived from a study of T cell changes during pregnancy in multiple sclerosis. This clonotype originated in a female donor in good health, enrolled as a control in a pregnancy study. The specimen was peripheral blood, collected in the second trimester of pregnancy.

CDR3: CASAGRWPTEAFF. In nucleotides, the CDR3 is TGCGCCAGCGCGGGCCGATGGCCCACTGAAGCTTTCTTT. This chain connects TRBV10-2 to TRBJ1-1; no clear D gene. Trimming took off 8 bases at V and 4 bases at J, with 14 bases between the two ends. Germline V gives CDR1 WSHSY, CDR2 SAAADI. The CDR3 totals 13 residues.